This T cell receptor beta chain was recorded in a study of OX40 agonist ivuxolimab in advanced cancers. Study information: People who had prior anti-PD-1, anti-PD-L1 or anti-CTLA-4 therapy could take part, and under 45% had some.

TCRdb's copy holds only in-frame clones and misses some; the assay was immunoSEQ multiplex PCR. The sample has 60,000 to 90,000 clones; 84% are singletons. This clone was counted between two and nine times. This CDR3 region has 13 residues. Looked up from germline, CDR1 is MNHEY and CDR2 is SVGAGI. Trimming left V 0 bases short and J 6 bases short, with 8 bases between. The chain has TRBV6-5 and TRBJ1-1, with D unresolved. The sequence was collected from an adult with an advanced solid tumor such as melanoma, head and neck, liver or kidney cancer. The sequencing here drew on CD4+ or CD8+ T cells sorted from blood, taken in a trial of the OX40 agonist ivuxolimab. Here the CDR3 DNA reads TGTGCCAGCAGTTACTCCCAGCAAGCTGAAGCTTTCTTT. This sequence encodes CASSYSQQAEAFF.